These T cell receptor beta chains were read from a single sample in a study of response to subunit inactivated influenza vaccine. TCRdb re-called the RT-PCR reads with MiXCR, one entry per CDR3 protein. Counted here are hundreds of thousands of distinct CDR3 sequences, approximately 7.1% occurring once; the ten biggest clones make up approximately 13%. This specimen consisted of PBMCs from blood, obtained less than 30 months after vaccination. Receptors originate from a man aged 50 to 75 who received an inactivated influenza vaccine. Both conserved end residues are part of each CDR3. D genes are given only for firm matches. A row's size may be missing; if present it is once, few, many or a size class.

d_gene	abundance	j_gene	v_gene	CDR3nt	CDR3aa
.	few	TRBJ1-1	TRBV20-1	TGCAGTGCTAGCGGGGGGCCCTACACTGAAGCTTTCTTT	CSASGGPYTEAFF
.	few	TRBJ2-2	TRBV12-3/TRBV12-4	TGTGCCAGCAGTTTTGTCGACACCGGGGAGCTGTTTTTT	CASSFVDTGELFF
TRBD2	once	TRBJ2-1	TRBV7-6	TGTGCCAGCAGCTTGAGCCGGGGGGGCCTAGATGAGCAGTTCTTC	CASSLSRGGLDEQFF
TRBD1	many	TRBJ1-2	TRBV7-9	TGTGCCAGCAGACCCACAGGGGGCGTCTATGGCTACACCTTC	CASRPTGGVYGYTF
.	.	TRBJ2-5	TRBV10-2	TGCGCCTCCCTGGGGGGGCTCCAAGAGACCCAGTACTTC	CASLGGLQETQYF
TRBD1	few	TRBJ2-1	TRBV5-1	TGCGCCAGCTCCCGGGACAGGGGCGATGAGCAGTTCTTC	CASSRDRGDEQFF
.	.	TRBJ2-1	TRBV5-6	TGTGCCAGCAGCTTGTACCAGTTACAGCGCAATGAGCAGTTCTTC	CASSLYQLQRNEQFF
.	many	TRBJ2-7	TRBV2	TGTGCCACCCAGGGGAGGGCGGGAGTCGAGCAGTACTTC	CATQGRAGVEQYF
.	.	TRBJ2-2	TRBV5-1	TGCGCCAGCAGCTTGCGGGACCCAGGGACCGGGGAGCTGTTTTTT	CASSLRDPGTGELFF
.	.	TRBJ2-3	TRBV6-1	TGTGCCAGCAGGATCTTAAGGGCGGGAGATACGCAGTATTTT	CASRILRAGDTQYF
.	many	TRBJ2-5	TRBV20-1	TGCAGTGCGCCGGACAGCGGGGAACAGACCCAGTACTTC	CSAPDSGEQTQYF
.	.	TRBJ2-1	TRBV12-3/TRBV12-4	TGTGCCAGCAGTCGCCCCGGGACCTCTTACAATGAGCAGTTCTTC	CASSRPGTSYNEQFF
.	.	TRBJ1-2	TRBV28	TGTGCCAGCAGTTTCGGCAGGGCCAATAACTATGGCTACACCTTC	CASSFGRANNYGYTF
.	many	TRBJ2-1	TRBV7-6	TGTGCCAGCAGCCCGGGAGATAGCTCCTACAATGAGCAGTTCTTC	CASSPGDSSYNEQFF
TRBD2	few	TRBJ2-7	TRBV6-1	TGTGCCAGCAGGGGGATGAGTAGCGGGATTCGTTCCTACGAGCAGTACTTC	CASRGMSSGIRSYEQYF
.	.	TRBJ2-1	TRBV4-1	TGCGCCAGCAGCCAAGGCCCGATTGGACGGTACAATGAGCAGTTCTTC	CASSQGPIGRYNEQFF
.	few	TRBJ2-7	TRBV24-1	TGTGCCACCAGTGGCGCCACCCCGGACGCGCAGTACTTC	CATSGATPDAQYF
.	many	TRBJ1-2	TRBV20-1	TGCAGTGTAGCTAACTATGGCTACACCTTC	CSVANYGYTF
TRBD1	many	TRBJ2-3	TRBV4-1	TGCGCCAGCAGCCGCCCCCCGGGACAGGTTAGCACAGATACGCAGTATTTT	CASSRPPGQVSTDTQYF
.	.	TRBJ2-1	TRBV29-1	TGCAGCGTCCACCGGGACATCTCCTACAATGAGCAGTTCTTC	CSVHRDISYNEQFF
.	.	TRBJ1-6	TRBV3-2	TGTGCCAGCAGCCGCCCCGGGACGGCTTCACCCCTCCACTTT	CASSRPGTASPLHF
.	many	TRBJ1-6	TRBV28	TGTGCCAGCAGCCTTACGACAGCTAATTCACCCCTCCACTTT	CASSLTTANSPLHF
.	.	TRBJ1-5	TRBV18	TGTGCCAGCTCACCAACTGAGGCCTATAGCAATCAGCCCCAGCATTTT	CASSPTEAYSNQPQHF
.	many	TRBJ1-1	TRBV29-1	TGCAGCGTTCGGCGGGGTCGCGCTTTCTTT	CSVRRGRAFF
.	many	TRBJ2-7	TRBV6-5	TGTGCCAGCAGTTACTCTGCGGGCAGGGTCGCCTACGAGCAGTACTTC	CASSYSAGRVAYEQYF
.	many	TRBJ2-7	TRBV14	TGTGCCAGCAGCCAAGATAGAATGAAGCAGTACTTC	CASSQDRMKQYF
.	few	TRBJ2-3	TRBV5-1	TGCGCCAGCACCCCAACCACACGTCCTTTACTCACAGATACGCAGTATTTT	CASTPTTRPLLTDTQYF
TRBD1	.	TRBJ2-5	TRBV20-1	TGCAGTGCTAAGGGACAGCTAAAAGAGACCCAGTACTTC	CSAKGQLKETQYF
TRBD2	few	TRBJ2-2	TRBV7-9	TGTGCCAGCAGCAAAAAGCGGGGGCAGAACACCGGGGAGCTGTTTTTT	CASSKKRGQNTGELFF
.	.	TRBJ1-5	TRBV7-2	TGTGCCAGCAGCTTAGAGGGGTTGGCTCAGCCCCAGCATTTT	CASSLEGLAQPQHF
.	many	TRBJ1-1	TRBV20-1	TGCAGTGCTAGAGTCGGGTCATTGAACACTGAAGCTTTCTTT	CSARVGSLNTEAFF
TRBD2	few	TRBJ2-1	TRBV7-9	TGTGCCAGCAGCTGGGGACTAGCGGGGAGCTCCTACAATGAGCAGTTCTTC	CASSWGLAGSSYNEQFF
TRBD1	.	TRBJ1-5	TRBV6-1	TGTGCCAGCAGTGAAGAGGGGACAGGGTATCAGCCCCAGCATTTT	CASSEEGTGYQPQHF
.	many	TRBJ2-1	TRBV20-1	TGCAGTGCTAGAACCGGGGTGGCCTTCCATGAGCAGTTCTTC	CSARTGVAFHEQFF
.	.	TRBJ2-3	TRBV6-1	TGTGCCAGCAGAAAAGACAGCCTCACAGATACGCAGTATTTT	CASRKDSLTDTQYF
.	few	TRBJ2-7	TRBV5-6	TGTGCCAGCAGCCCCGGGAGATCCTCCTCATACGAGCAGTACTTC	CASSPGRSSSYEQYF
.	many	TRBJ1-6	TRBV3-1	TGTGCCAGCAGCCGCCCGGGACCGAATAATTCACCCCTCCACTTT	CASSRPGPNNSPLHF
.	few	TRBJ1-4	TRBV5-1	TGCGCCAGCAGCCTGGGGGTCGACAGTCGTAATGAAAAACTGTTTTTT	CASSLGVDSRNEKLFF
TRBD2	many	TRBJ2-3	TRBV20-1	TGCAGTGCTGGACGGACTAGCACCAATCCAGATACGCAGTATTTT	CSAGRTSTNPDTQYF
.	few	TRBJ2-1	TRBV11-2	TGTGCCAGCAGCTTAGCGCGCCTACTTATTAACAATGAGCAGTTCTTC	CASSLARLLINNEQFF
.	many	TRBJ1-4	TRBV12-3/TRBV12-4	TGTGCCAGCAGCCCGACAGTGGGGGAAAAACTGTTTTTT	CASSPTVGEKLFF
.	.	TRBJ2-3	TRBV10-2	TGCGCCAGCAGAGGAGGGGGGGGTACGTGCCAGAGAATCACAGATACGCAGTATTTT	CASRGGGGTCQRITDTQYF
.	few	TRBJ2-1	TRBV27	TGTGCCAGCAGTTTATCGGCGGGGAGCTCCTACAATGAGCAGTTCTTC	CASSLSAGSSYNEQFF
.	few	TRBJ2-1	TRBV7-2	TGTGCCAGCAGCTACCTCCACGGAGCCTACAACAATGAGCAGTTCTTC	CASSYLHGAYNNEQFF
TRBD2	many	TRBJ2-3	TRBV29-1	TGCAGCGTTGAAGGCCGACTAGCGGCAGATACGCAGTATTTT	CSVEGRLAADTQYF
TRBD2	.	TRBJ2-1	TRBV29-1	TGCAGCGTTGATGGGATGACTAGCGGGAAACAGGAGCAGTTCTTC	CSVDGMTSGKQEQFF
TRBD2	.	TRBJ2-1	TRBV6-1	TGTGCCAGCAGGAGAGCTAGCGGGGGGAACAATGAGCAGTTCTTC	CASRRASGGNNEQFF
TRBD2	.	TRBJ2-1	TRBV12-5	TGTGCTAGCCGCGCAGCGGGGCATTCGAATGAGCAGTTCTTC	CASRAAGHSNEQFF
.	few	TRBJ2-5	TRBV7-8	TGTGCCAGCACCCCTGGGACCCGGGAGACCCAGTACTTC	CASTPGTRETQYF
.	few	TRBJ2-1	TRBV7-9	TGTGCCAGCAACAACGAGGGGGGTGAGCAGTTCTTC	CASNNEGGEQFF